A single sample is the source of the 12 T cell receptor beta chains below, sequenced in a study of PD-1 blockade in mismatch repair-deficient tumors (dated by TCRdb to about 2017). The library was made by the immunoSEQ multiplex PCR assay. TCRdb's version of the immuneACCESS table is confined to in-frame rearrangements and falls short of the full clone set. An unresolved V gene accounts for under half of the shortfall where checked; the remainder is of unknown origin. Across this sample there are around 40,000 clones, with roughly 77% seen only once. The ten largest clones capture 20% to 25% of the sample. The material was peripheral blood, obtained 4 weeks after starting pembrolizumab. Receptors were obtained from an adult with mismatch repair-deficient cancer.

Remarks on this clone: Other DNA sequences from this sample encode an identical CDR3 as well. The V and J genes are TRBV19 and TRBJ2-1, with D perhaps assigned TRBD1 or TRBD2 (5 bases each). The V end lost 9 bases, the J end lost 0 bases, and 12 bases lay between the germline ends. From germline, CDR1 is LNHDA and CDR2 SQIVND (reference sequence). This CDR3 has 14 residues. CDR3 protein: CASRDPSSYNEQFF. The DNA of the CDR3 is TGTGCCAGCCGGGACCCCAGCTCCTACAATGAGCAGTTCTTC.

In this sample, this clone turned up a few times. V is TRBV9 and J is TRBJ2-2; unclear D gene. The V end was cut by 2 bases, the J end by 5 bases, with 16 bases between. Germline CDR1 SGDLS, CDR2 YYNGEE. This CDR3 is built from 16 residues. In DNA form, the CDR3 reads TGTGCCAGCAGCGTCCCCAAGGGCTTTAGAACCGGGGAGCTGTTTTTT. Translating it yields CASSVPKGFRTGELFF. The full variable domain, with the rest looked up from reference TRBV9 and TRBJ2-2, is DSGVTQTPKHLITATGQRVTLRCSPRSGDLSVYWYQQSLDQGLQFLIQYYNGEERAKGNILERFSAQQFPDLHSELNLSSLELGDSALYFCASSVPKGFRTGELFFGEGSRLTVL.

The table lists this clone with a few counts. This chain joins TRBV11-2 and TRBJ1-1, with D possibly being TRBD1 (5 bases). Looked up from germline, CDR1 is SGHAT and CDR2 is FQNNGV. This CDR3 is built from 15 residues. V lost 5 bases and J 7 bases, leaving 20 bases between the germline ends. DNA of the CDR3: TGTGCCAGCAGCGGATCGTACAGGTATACTAATGAAGCTTTCTTT. Translation: CASSGSYRYTNEAFF.

The J gene is TRBJ2-1, the V gene TRBV29-1; 11 bases are a match to TRBD2. CDR3 length: 15 amino acids. V lost 7 bases, J lost 9 bases, and 14 bases stayed unmatched. Germline CDR1 is SQVTM and CDR2 is ANQGSEA. The CDR3 spells CSGKTSGRWTSEQFF. The CDR3 nucleotides are TGCAGCGGAAAAACTAGCGGGAGATGGACTAGTGAGCAGTTCTTC.

This clone was observed a handful of times. The chain is built from TRBV5-1 and TRBJ2-1; 7 bases line up with TRBD1. Germline CDR1 is SGHRS and CDR2 is YFSETQ. V shed 0 bases, J shed 9 bases, and the junction held 3 bases outside the gene matches. The CDR3 loop spans 13 amino acids. The CDR3 sequence: CASSLATGVEQFF. CDR3 DNA sequence: TGCGCCAGCAGCTTGGCTACAGGGGTTGAGCAGTTCTTC.

The genes are TRBV4-1 and TRBJ2-7; D gene unclear. The V gene's germline CDR1 is MGHRA and CDR2 YSYEKL. The CDR3 is made up of 14 amino acids. The V end lost 4 bases, the J end lost 0 bases, and 10 bases lay between the germline ends. The DNA for the CDR3 is TGCGCCAGCAGCCCTGCAACGAACTCCTACGAGCAGTACTTC. Translation gives CASSPATNSYEQYF.

This clone has just one count. V is TRBV29-1 and J is TRBJ2-7, with 8 bases matching TRBD1. V was pared by 1 base and J by 2 bases, with 4 bases of the junction left unmatched. Per germline, CDR1 SQVTM and CDR2 ANQGSEA. The CDR3 spans 14 residues. The DNA of the CDR3 is TGCAGCGTTGAAGTCGCAGGGGGCCCCTACGAGCAGTACTTC. Translated, it gives CSVEVAGGPYEQYF.

The chain carries TRBV6-4 and TRBJ2-3; the match to TRBD2 covers 9 bases. V was clipped by 4 bases and J by 3 bases; unmatched bases: 2. CDR1 is MRHNA and CDR2 is SNTAGT in the germline V gene. The CDR3 consists of 14 residues. CDR3 DNA sequence: TGTGCCAGCAGTGTAGCGGGAGAAACAGATACGCAGTATTTT. It codes for CASSVAGETDTQYF.

The chain links TRBV29-1 to TRBJ2-5; TRBD2 agrees at 13 bases. The germline CDR1 and CDR2 sequences are SQVTM and ANQGSEA. The CDR3 is made up of 14 amino acids. The V and J ends lost 4 bases and 1 base, in that order; junction bases with no gene match: 0. The CDR3 DNA sequence: TGCAGCGTTGGACTAGCGGGAGGCCAAGAGACCCAGTACTTC. Translation gives CSVGLAGGQETQYF.

This chain links TRBV5-6 with TRBJ2-7; D is unclear. This CDR3 has 14 residues. Germline-derived CDR1 and CDR2 are SGHDT and YYEEEE. The V gene lost 0 bases and the J gene lost 2 bases, with 9 bases spanning the gap. The CDR3 nucleotides are TGTGCCAGCAGCTTGGAAAGTCCTACCTACGAGCAGTACTTC. This gives the protein CASSLESPTYEQYF.

The CDR3 sequence is CASTEGGEAPLEQYF. CDR3 DNA: TGTGCCAGCACCGAGGGGGGGGAGGCCCCCCTCGAGCAGTACTTC. This sequence joins TRBV5-4 and TRBJ2-7; D may be TRBD2 (7 bases). The V and J ends lost 6 bases and 6 bases respectively, with 22 bases between them. CDR1 is SGHNT, CDR2 YYREEE, per germline (reference sequence). There are 15 residues in the CDR3. The full variable domain, its missing parts supplied by reference TRBV5-4 and TRBJ2-7, is ETGVTQSPTHLIKTRGQQVTLRCSSQSGHNTVSWYQQALGQGPQFIFQYYREEENGRGNFPPRFSGLQFPNYSSELNVNALELDDSALYLCASTEGGEAPLEQYFGPGTRLTVT.

This chain links TRBV10-3 with TRBJ2-5; D is possibly TRBD1 or TRBD2 (5 bases each). The germline V gene encodes CDR1 ENHRY and CDR2 SYGVKD. V lost 2 bases and J lost 4, with 8 bases in between. The CDR3 contains 13 residues. CDR3 DNA sequence: TGTGCCATCAGTGAGGGGGGATCAGAGACCCAGTACTTC. It is translated as CAISEGGSETQYF.